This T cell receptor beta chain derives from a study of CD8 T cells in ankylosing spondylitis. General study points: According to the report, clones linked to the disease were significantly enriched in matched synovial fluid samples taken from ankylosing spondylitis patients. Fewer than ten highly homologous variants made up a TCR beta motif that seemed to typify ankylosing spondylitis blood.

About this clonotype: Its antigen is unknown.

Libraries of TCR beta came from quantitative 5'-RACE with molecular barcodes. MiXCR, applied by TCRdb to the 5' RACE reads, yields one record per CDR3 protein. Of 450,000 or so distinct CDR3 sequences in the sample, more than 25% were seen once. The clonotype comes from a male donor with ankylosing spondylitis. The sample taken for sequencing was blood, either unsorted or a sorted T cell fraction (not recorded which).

Written as DNA, the CDR3 is TGTGCCAGCAGCCAAGATGGGGACAGGTTTAATGAGCAGTTCTTC. Its translation: CASSQDGDRFNEQFF. The genes are TRBV3-1 and TRBJ2-1; the match to TRBD1 covers 8 bases. The CDR3 has 15 amino acids. The germline gives CDR1 LGHDT, CDR2 YNNKEL (reference sequence). The V and J ends lost 0 bases and 7 bases, in that order; junction bases with no gene match: 5.